A single sample is the source of the 8 T cell receptor beta chains below, sequenced in a study of blood T cell repertoires in COVID-19 (dated by TCRdb to about 2020). Library preparation used the immunoSEQ multiplex PCR assay. TCRdb provides this immuneACCESS table in a form limited to in-frame rearrangements. Some clones are lacking; in checked studies, under half of them reflect an unresolved V gene, and why the rest are absent is not known. The sample data list fewer than 300,000 clones, and roughly 88% of these were observed just once. The ten largest clones add up to less than 10% of the sample. Source material: peripheral blood. Receptor source: a man aged 18-30 years with active or convalescent COVID-19.

CDR3 DNA: TGTGCCAGTAGTAAACAGAGCCATAATGAAAAACTGTTTTTT. This gives the protein CASSKQSHNEKLFF. The chain employs TRBV19 and TRBJ1-4, with D unresolved. V lost 4 bases, J lost 4 bases, and 10 bases lay in between. This CDR3 spans 14 amino acids. The V gene's germline CDR1 is LNHDA and CDR2 SQIVND (reference sequence).

The chain carries TRBV10-2 and TRBJ2-3, with a weak D call TRBD1 (6 bases). V lost 3 bases, J lost 2 bases, and 12 bases lay in between. The germline V gene encodes CDR1 WSHSY and CDR2 SAAADI. The CDR3 is 15 residues long. The CDR3 is CASSEGRDITDTQYF. CDR3 coding DNA: TGCGCCAGCAGTGAAGGAAGGGACATCACAGATACGCAGTATTTT.

The rearrangement uses TRBV18 and TRBJ1-1, with D possibly being TRBD1 (5 bases). Germline-derived CDR1 and CDR2 are KGHSH and LQKENI. With 5 bases removed from V and 6 bases from J, the gap between germline ends came to 10 bases. The CDR3 is made up of 12 amino acids. The chain's CDR3 is CASSYPGSEAFF. Here the CDR3 DNA reads TGTGCCAGCTCATATCCAGGGTCTGAAGCTTTCTTT.

This chain uses TRBV2 with TRBJ2-2; D is uncertain. The CDR3 is made up of 15 amino acids. The V end was cut by 8 bases, the J end by 6 bases, with 19 bases between. Germline values: CDR1 SNHLY, CDR2 FYNNEI. CDR3 sequence: CASSRLEQSPGELFF. The CDR3, as DNA: TGTGCCAGCTCTCGGTTGGAGCAAAGCCCCGGGGAGCTGTTTTTT.

The V gene is TRBV11-2, the J gene TRBJ1-2, with 9 bases that match TRBD1. Germline V lookup: CDR1 SGHAT, CDR2 FQNNGV. The junction had 0 bases not matched to a gene; V was cut back by 1 base and J by 3 bases. The CDR3 has 14 amino acids. CDR3 amino acids: CASSLGTGDYGYTF. The CDR3 region has the DNA TGTGCCAGCAGCTTAGGGACAGGGGACTATGGCTACACCTTC.

The chain joins TRBV24-1 to TRBJ2-1; 7 bases are a match to TRBD1. This CDR3 comprises 15 residues. The V gene's germline CDR1 is KGHDR and CDR2 SFDVKD. Losses at the gene ends were 4 bases for V and 6 bases for J; bases not matched to a gene: 8. CDR3 DNA sequence: TGTGCCACCAGTGACACCGGGACAGCCCTCAATGAGCAGTTCTTC. This gives the protein CATSDTGTALNEQFF.

This clone occurred once. The chain carries TRBV4-1 and TRBJ1-1, with D tentatively TRBD1 (6 bases). The CDR3 length is 15 residues. Germline CDR1 MGHRA, CDR2 YSYEKL. Trimming stripped 3 bases from V and 11 bases from J, with 22 bases between. CDR3 coding DNA: TGCGCCAGCAGCCAGGCGGACAGAATCCATCGTCGGGCTTTCTTT. Amino acid sequence: CASSQADRIHRRAFF.

V gene TRBV6-6 combines with J gene TRBJ1-6; TRBD1 matches at 8 bases. The CDR3 spans 15 residues. V was clipped by 0 bases and J by 10 bases; unmatched bases: 5. The germline V gene encodes CDR1 MNHNY and CDR2 SVGAGI (reference sequence). This chain's CDR3 is CASSYSTGGISPLHF. In nucleotides, the CDR3 is TGTGCCAGCAGTTACTCAACAGGGGGTATCTCACCCCTCCACTTT.